The 32 T cell receptor beta chains in this list originate from one sample, sequenced in a study of blood T cell repertoires in COVID-19. Some clones are missing from TCRdb's copy, which holds only in-frame ones; the method was immunoSEQ multiplex PCR. The table lists hundreds of thousands of clones, about 87% of them singletons. The sample was peripheral blood. Receptor source: a human donor in a cohort sampled during active COVID-19.

This clone was found once. V is TRBV7-2 and J is TRBJ2-2; D remains unclear. The CDR3 totals 13 residues. Trimming cost V 2 bases and J 4 bases, with 5 bases left between them. Germline-derived CDR1 and CDR2 are SGHTA and FQGNSA. CDR3 DNA: TGTGCCAGCAGCTTAATGAGCACCGGGGAGCTGTTTTTT. Translation: CASSLMSTGELFF.

This chain connects TRBV2 to TRBJ1-5, with 7 bases fitting TRBD1. The CDR3 is 15 amino acids. The germline CDR1 and CDR2 sequences are SNHLY and FYNNEI. Trimming cost V 7 bases and J 3 bases; bases outside gene matches: 9. The CDR3 here is CASTTDRKNNQPQHF. CDR3 in DNA: TGTGCCAGCACCACGGACAGGAAGAACAATCAGCCCCAGCATTTT.

The rearrangement joins TRBV6-5 to TRBJ2-7; 8 bases agree with TRBD1. CDR1 is MNHEY and CDR2 is SVGAGI in the germline V gene. The V gene end was trimmed by 0 bases and the J gene end by 4 bases; junction bases not matched to a gene: 5. The CDR3 sequence is 15 residues long. The DNA for the CDR3 is TGTGCCAGCAGTTACTCGCAGGGGGCAAGATACGAGCAGTACTTC. As protein: CASSYSQGARYEQYF.

The chain recombines TRBV4-2 with TRBJ2-1; D unresolved. Trimming cost V 1 base and J 8 bases, with 3 bases left between them. The CDR3 consists of 11 residues. Looked up from germline, CDR1 is LGHNA and CDR2 is YNFKEQ. CDR3 residues: CASSQAYEQFF. The CDR3 DNA is TGTGCCAGCAGCCAAGCCTATGAGCAGTTCTTC.

In this sample, this clone turned up a few times. The rearrangement joins TRBV24-1 to TRBJ1-5; 11 bases are a match to TRBD1. After removal of 4 bases from V and 2 bases from J, the junction contained 12 bases not matched to a gene. The CDR3 extends over 19 amino acids. The germline V gene encodes CDR1 KGHDR and CDR2 SFDVKD. DNA of the CDR3: TGTGCCACCAGTGACTCCGGGACAGGGGGGTTTGGTGGCAATCAGCCCCAGCATTTT. It translates to CATSDSGTGGFGGNQPQHF.

There are a few counts of this clone. The chain has TRBV5-1 and TRBJ2-2; 15 bases align to TRBD2. J lost 7 bases, V lost 4 bases, and 5 bases had no gene match. CDR3 size: 16 residues. Germline-derived CDR1 and CDR2 are SGHRS and YFSETQ. The CDR3 loop is CASSRTSGGAGGELFF. For the CDR3, the DNA is TGCGCCAGCAGCCGGACTAGCGGGGGGGCCGGCGGGGAGCTGTTTTTT. The complete variable domain, with remaining parts taken from reference TRBV5-1 and TRBJ2-2, reads KAGVTQTPRYLIKTRGQQVTLSCSPISGHRSVSWYQQTPGQGLQFLFEYFSETQRNKGNFPGRFSGRQFSNSRSEMNVSTLELGDSALYLCASSRTSGGAGGELFFGEGSRLTVL.

This chain uses TRBV3-1 (or the pseudogene TRBV3-2) with TRBJ2-4; 8 nucleotides line up with TRBD2. V shed 2 bases and J 6 bases; nucleotides not matched to a gene: 12. Germline CDR1 reads LGHDT; CDR2 reads YNNKEL (reference sequence). This CDR3 comprises 17 residues. The CDR3 DNA reads as TGTGCCAGCAGCCAAAGTTTGGTAGCGGGAAAAGGAAACATTCAGTACTTC. It is translated as CASSQSLVAGKGNIQYF.

The rearrangement uses TRBV27 and TRBJ2-1, with 8 bases matching TRBD2. Germline V gene data show CDR1 as MNHEY and CDR2 as SMNVEV (reference sequence). The V segment lost 4 bases and the J segment 9 bases; nucleotides outside the gene matches: 14. CDR3 size: 16 residues. The CDR3 spells CASSSLGGETAGEQFF. CDR3 DNA sequence: TGTGCCAGCAGTTCCCTCGGGGGGGAGACAGCTGGTGAGCAGTTCTTC.

As DNA, the CDR3 is TGCGCCAGCAGCCAAGAGGGTCCTCGCGGGGCGGCCGGGGAGCTGTTTTTT. Its translation is CASSQEGPRGAAGELFF. V and J are TRBV4-1 and TRBJ2-2, with TRBD2 as a possible D gene (6 bases). Trimming left V 0 bases short and J 6 bases short, with 17 bases between. This CDR3 has 17 amino acids. Germline values: CDR1 MGHRA, CDR2 YSYEKL.

There are a few counts of this clone. This sequence joins TRBV11-2 and TRBJ2-7; 9 bases match TRBD1. The CDR3 has 15 residues. CDR1 is SGHAT, CDR2 FQNNGV, per germline. The ends lost 5 bases at V and 1 base at J; junction bases unmatched: 6. The CDR3: CASSPRTGDSYEQYF. The CDR3 coding sequence is TGTGCCAGCAGCCCCCGGACAGGGGATTCCTACGAGCAGTACTTC.

The chain recombines TRBV2 with TRBJ1-6; no clear D gene. The CDR3 is 14 amino acids. Trimming shortened V by 6 bases and J by 4 bases, and 10 bases separated the two germline ends. The V gene's germline CDR1 is SNHLY and CDR2 FYNNEI. Written as DNA, the CDR3 is TGTGCCAGCAGACACCTGTCGTATAATTCACCCCTCCACTTT. Its translation: CASRHLSYNSPLHF.

The rearrangement uses TRBV7-9 and TRBJ1-2; no clear D gene. V dropped 7 bases and J dropped 4 bases, with 16 bases sitting between them. Germline V gene lookup returns CDR1 SEHNR and CDR2 FQNEAQ (reference sequence). This CDR3 contains 14 residues. The DNA for the CDR3 is TGTGCCAGCACCGACCTCAGGATTACCTATGGCTACACCTTC. Protein product: CASTDLRITYGYTF.

The chain has TRBV19 and TRBJ2-3; 8 bases are shared with TRBD1. The CDR3 extends over 15 amino acids. Germline assignment: CDR1 LNHDA and CDR2 SQIVND (reference sequence). J was trimmed by 8 bases and V by 8 bases; bases with no gene match: 15. CDR3 DNA: TGTGCCAGTTCCTCGACAGGGGAAGAATCCGGTACGCAGTATTTT. As protein: CASSSTGEESGTQYF.

This clone was recorded only once. The chain has TRBV12-3 or TRBV12-4 and TRBJ1-3; no reliable D call. CDR3 size: 13 residues. V lost 10 bases and J lost 2, with 12 bases in between. The CDR3 region is CATGDPAGNTIYF. CDR3 nucleotides: TGTGCCACCGGGGATCCCGCTGGAAACACCATATATTTT.

The chain employs TRBV10-2 and TRBJ2-2, with 8 nucleotides matching TRBD2. V shed 11 bases and J 6 bases; nucleotides not matched to a gene: 2. Germline V gene lookup returns CDR1 WSHSY and CDR2 SAAADI. The CDR3 loop spans 11 amino acids. In DNA form, the CDR3 reads TGCGCCGCCGGGGGGGCCGGGGAGCTGTTTTTT. Protein product: CAAGGAGELFF.

The chain recombines TRBV4-2 with TRBJ2-3; 12 nucleotides align to TRBD2. The CDR3 is 17 residues long. From germline, CDR1 is LGHNA and CDR2 YNFKEQ. V lost 1 base, J lost 6 bases, and 8 bases stayed unmatched. The CDR3 bases are TGTGCCAGCAGCCAAGCGAAGACTAGCGGGGGTTGGGATACGCAGTATTTT. Its translation: CASSQAKTSGGWDTQYF.

V is TRBV20-1 and J is TRBJ1-5; 12 nucleotides align to TRBD1. Per the germline V gene, CDR1 is DFQATT and CDR2 is SNEGSKA (reference sequence). The J segment lost 5 bases and the V segment lost 3 bases, leaving 17 bases of the junction unmatched. The CDR3 loop spans 19 amino acids. CDR3 in amino acids: CSASPYRDRGRSDYQPQHF. For the CDR3, the DNA is TGCAGTGCTAGTCCCTATCGGGACAGGGGGCGTTCGGACTATCAGCCCCAGCATTTT.

This chain connects TRBV15 to TRBJ1-5; 7 bases are shared with TRBD1. After removal of 3 bases from V and 3 bases from J, the junction contained 8 bases not matched to a gene. CDR3 length equals 16 residues. Germline values: CDR1 LNHNV, CDR2 YYDKDF (reference sequence). CDR3 nucleotides: TGTGCCACCAGCAGGCCAGGGACAGTCGACAATCAGCCCCAGCATTTT. Translation: CATSRPGTVDNQPQHF.

J is TRBJ1-2 and V is TRBV21-1; the table gives TRBD1 as D, unverified against the DNA. TRBV21-1 is a documented pseudogene. The CDR3 sequence is 16 residues long. The CDR3 DNA reads as TGTGCCTCTTACCCGGGACAGGGGGGTGTGGCTTATGGCTACACCTTC. This gives the protein CASYPGQGGVAYGYTF.

This clone was seen a handful of times. The J gene is TRBJ2-1, the V gene TRBV3-1 (or the pseudogene TRBV3-2); tentative D call: TRBD1 (5 bases). This CDR3 is built from 13 residues. V lost 0 bases and J lost 14, with 14 bases in between. Germline values: CDR1 LGHDT, CDR2 YNNKEL (reference sequence). The CDR3 region has the DNA TGTGCCAGCAGCCAAGATGGGCTAGGGGAAGAGTTCTTC. It encodes CASSQDGLGEEFF.

V and J are TRBV5-1 and TRBJ2-7; 10 bases match TRBD1. This CDR3 region has 15 residues. V lost 1 base to trimming and J lost 6 bases; unmatched junction nucleotides: 7. In germline, CDR1 is SGHRS, CDR2 YFSETQ. In nucleotides, the CDR3 is TGCGCCAGCAGCTTGACGGGACAGGGGTTCTCCGAGCAGTACTTC. It specifies CASSLTGQGFSEQYF.

The chain carries TRBV27 and TRBJ2-7; 9 nucleotides agree with TRBD2. The CDR3 consists of 17 residues. Losses at the gene ends were 7 bases for V and 0 bases for J; bases not matched to a gene: 13. CDR1 MNHEY and CDR2 SMNVEV come from the germline V gene (reference sequence). The CDR3 loop reads CASTLPSGRPSSYEQYF. The CDR3 region has the DNA TGTGCCAGCACCCTTCCCAGCGGGAGGCCTAGCTCCTACGAGCAGTACTTC.

CDR3 DNA: TGCGCCAGCACCAATTATACCCCCGAAATTTGGGAACCTTTTCGTAAGGAGGCCTACGAGCAGTACTTC. It translates to CASTNYTPEIWEPFRKEAYEQYF. The V and J genes are TRBV5-1 and TRBJ2-7; weak D call: TRBD2 (5 bases). The CDR3 extends over 23 amino acids. Trimming cost V 6 bases and J 2 bases, with 42 bases left between them. From germline, CDR1 is SGHRS and CDR2 YFSETQ.

This rearrangement joins TRBV11-3 to TRBJ2-2; TRBD2 aligns across 16 bases. V lost 4 bases to trimming and J lost 7 bases; unmatched junction nucleotides: 9. The CDR3 has 18 amino acids. CDR1 SGHNT and CDR2 YENEEA come from the germline V gene. The CDR3, as DNA: TGTGCCAGCAGCTCGGGACTAGCGGGAGGGCCTGGGATCGGGGAGCTGTTTTTT. Its protein is CASSSGLAGGPGIGELFF.

The gene calls are TRBV9 and TRBJ1-3; a weak D match, TRBD1 (5 bases). The germline V gene has CDR1 SGDLS and CDR2 YYNGEE. CDR3 length equals 16 residues. The germline V and J ends were trimmed by 4 bases and 9 bases, with 23 bases remaining between them. CDR3 protein: CASSPLDGSLGGTIYF. In DNA, the CDR3 is TGTGCCAGCAGCCCCTTAGACGGGTCCTTGGGGGGCACCATATATTTT.

The chain employs TRBV6-2 or TRBV6-3 and TRBJ2-1; perhaps TRBD2 as D (6 bases). Trimming shortened V by 2 bases and J by 3 bases, and 20 bases separated the two germline ends. The CDR3 runs 18 residues. The germline gives CDR1 MNHEY, CDR2 SVGEGT. For the CDR3, the DNA is TGTGCCAGCAGTTACCCACGGGACTCAGCACGGGACTACAATGAGCAGTTCTTC. As protein: CASSYPRDSARDYNEQFF.

The chain couples TRBV19 to TRBJ2-1; D gene unclear. Trimming took off 6 bases at V and 7 bases at J, with 10 bases between the two ends. Germline V gene sequence: CDR1 LNHDA, CDR2 SQIVND (reference sequence). The length of the CDR3 is 12 residues. DNA of the CDR3: TGTGCCAGTAGCGGGTTCCCTAATGAGCAGTTCTTC. This sequence encodes CASSGFPNEQFF.

This rearrangement joins TRBV5-8 to TRBJ2-1; D uncertain. The CDR3 spans 15 residues. V was pared by 2 bases and J by 4 bases, with 13 bases between. Germline assignment: CDR1 SGHTS and CDR2 YDEGEE. The CDR3 DNA reads TGTGCCAGCAGCTTAGTACGCTACGGGTACAATGAGCAGTTCTTC. Translation: CASSLVRYGYNEQFF.

The chain combines TRBV6-6 with TRBJ2-1, with D perhaps TRBD2 (5 bases). Trimming shortened V by 5 bases and J by 2 bases, and 13 bases separated the two germline ends. The germline CDR1 and CDR2 sequences are MNHNY and SVGAGI (reference sequence). The CDR3 is 15 residues long. The CDR3 reads CASSVPGWAYNEQFF. CDR3 DNA: TGTGCCAGCAGTGTCCCGGGATGGGCCTACAATGAGCAGTTCTTC.

This clone showed up just once. CDR3 nucleotide sequence: TGTGCCTGGGAAAGACAGGGGGGAGAGACCCAGTACTTC. The encoded protein is CAWERQGGETQYF. The chain joins TRBV30 to TRBJ2-5, with 9 bases lining up with TRBD1. CDR3 length: 13 amino acids. The germline V gene has CDR1 GTSNPN and CDR2 SVGIG (reference sequence). After removal of 5 bases from V and 4 bases from J, the junction contained 5 bases not matched to a gene.

The sample holds a few counts of this clone. This sequence joins TRBV5-1 and TRBJ1-4; D gene unclear. The V gene lost 4 bases and the J gene lost 0 bases, with 13 bases spanning the gap. The CDR3 loop spans 16 amino acids. Germline lookup yields CDR1 SGHRS and CDR2 YFSETQ. CDR3 in amino acids: CASSRQASATNEKLFF. The CDR3 DNA sequence: TGCGCCAGCAGCCGGCAGGCCTCTGCAACTAATGAAAAACTGTTTTTT.

As DNA, the CDR3 is TGTGCCAGCAGCTCGGGGAATTCTAACTATGGCTACACCTTC. It specifies CASSSGNSNYGYTF. The chain has TRBV5-4 and TRBJ1-2, with D hard to call. CDR1 and CDR2 from the germline V gene are SGHNT and YYREEE (reference sequence). The CDR3 covers 14 residues. Between the trimmed V and J ends, which lost 3 bases and 0 bases, there was a span of 9 bases.